The rows below give T cell receptor beta chains drawn from one sample of a study of T cell responses to AZD1222 COVID-19 vaccine. Only in-frame clones appear in the TCRdb table, and some are missing; sequencing was by immunoSEQ multiplex PCR. The sample records 120,000 to 150,000 clones, under 95% being singletons. This sample comprised peripheral blood, obtained on day 0 of AZD1222 vaccination. The receptors stem from an adult in good health. Both conserved end residues are part of each CDR3. The D gene is left open where the match is weak. Size tells how often a clone was seen (once, few, many) or the class of an expanded clone, and some rows leave it out.

V,D,size,J,DNA,CDR3
TRBV7-2,NA,NA,TRBJ1-4,TGTGCCAGCAGCTCACAGTCAATCGGGGAAAAACTGTTTTTT,CASSSQSIGEKLFF
TRBV7-3,NA,NA,TRBJ2-1,TGTGCCAGCAGCTTCATCAGTAACGGGGAGCAGTTCTTC,CASSFISNGEQFF
TRBV5-1,NA,NA,TRBJ1-2,TGCGCCAGCAGCTTGGGGATGGGGTTGATGAGCTACACCTTC,CASSLGMGLMSYTF
TRBV6-6,NA,NA,TRBJ2-3,TGTGCCAGCAGTTCGGTGGCCGATACGCAGTATTTT,CASSSVADTQYF
TRBV6-5,NA,NA,TRBJ1-1,TGTGCCAGCAGTTACCCGACCCGGGGCGGGAACACTGAAGCTTTCTTT,CASSYPTRGGNTEAFF
TRBV28,TRBD2,NA,TRBJ2-1,TGTGCCAGCAGCGAGCGGGAGGGACTACGGGGATGGGAGCAGTTCTTC,CASSEREGLRGWEQFF
TRBV28,NA,NA,TRBJ2-7,TGTGCCAGCAGCTCCCCTAACTTAAGGGCCTCCTACGAGCAGTACTTC,CASSSPNLRASYEQYF
TRBV7-2,TRBD2,once,TRBJ2-7,TGTGCCAGCAGCTGGACTAGCGGGAGGGCCTACGAGCAGTACTTC,CASSWTSGRAYEQYF
TRBV5-4,NA,NA,TRBJ2-2,TGTGCCAGCAGCCCTCTGTGGGTATCGGGCTCGACCGGGGAGCTGTTTTTT,CASSPLWVSGSTGELFF
TRBV28,NA,NA,TRBJ1-2,TGTGCCAGCAGTGATCAGGGATTCTCTAACTATGGCTACACCTTC,CASSDQGFSNYGYTF
TRBV6-5,TRBD2,NA,TRBJ2-7,TGTGCCAGCAGTACGGTAGCGGGAGGGCGATACGAGCAGTACTTC,CASSTVAGGRYEQYF
TRBV9,TRBD1,NA,TRBJ1-2,TGTGCCAGCAGCGGGCTACCGAGGACAGGGGCTTACTATGGCTACACCTTC,CASSGLPRTGAYYGYTF
TRBV27,TRBD1,NA,TRBJ1-5,TGTGCCAGCAAAACCGGGACAGGGGCCTATCAGCCCCAGCATTTT,CASKTGTGAYQPQHF
TRBV7-4,NA,NA,TRBJ2-7,TGTGCCAGCAGCCCCCGTAGGGGGGTTCCTTACGAGCAGTACTTC,CASSPRRGVPYEQYF
TRBV4-3,NA,few,TRBJ1-6,TGCGCCAGCAGCCCTAAAGAGGACACACGATATAATTCACCCCTCCACTTT,CASSPKEDTRYNSPLHF
TRBV6-1,NA,NA,TRBJ2-1,TGTGCCAGCAGTGAAGCGCTTGGAGGATATGAGCAGTTCTTC,CASSEALGGYEQFF
TRBV14,TRBD1,NA,TRBJ1-6,TGTGCCAGCAGTCAGGGGGCTATGAATTCACCCCTCCACTTT,CASSQGAMNSPLHF
TRBV5-8,NA,NA,TRBJ2-1,TGTGCCAGCAGCTTCGAGACAGAGCAGTTCTTC,CASSFETEQFF
TRBV28,NA,NA,TRBJ1-4,TGTGCCAGCAGGTCACCCGGTTCAACTAATGAAAAACTGTTTTTT,CASRSPGSTNEKLFF
TRBV5-4,TRBD1,NA,TRBJ1-2,TGTGCCAGCAGCTGGGGACAGGGGGGCGGTGGCTACACCTTC,CASSWGQGGGGYTF
TRBV6-5,NA,NA,TRBJ1-3,TGTGCCAGCAGTCGGATGAACTCTGGAAACACCATATATTTT,CASSRMNSGNTIYF
TRBV9,TRBD1,NA,TRBJ2-3,TGTGCCAGCAGTAGTAGCCCACGGGCCCCCCAGGGGGCAGATACGCAGTATTTT,CASSSSPRAPQGADTQYF
TRBV7-5,NA,NA,TRBJ2-7,TGTGCCAGAAGCACCGTGACAGGGGACGTAAACTCCTACGAGCAGTACTTC,CARSTVTGDVNSYEQYF
TRBV27,NA,NA,TRBJ2-7,TGTGCCAGCAGTTTGTCGGGAGATAGGAACGAGCAGTACTTC,CASSLSGDRNEQYF
TRBV28,TRBD2,NA,TRBJ2-3,TGTGCCAGCAGTTTCACCCGGACTAGCGACACAGATACGCAGTATTTT,CASSFTRTSDTDTQYF
TRBV28,TRBD1,NA,TRBJ1-3,TGTGCCAGCACAACAGGGGGCCCAGTTTACTCTGGAAACACCATATATTTT,CASTTGGPVYSGNTIYF
TRBV13,TRBD2,NA,TRBJ2-7,TGTGCCAGCAGCTTTGGGAGGGCCTACGAGCAGTACTTC,CASSFGRAYEQYF
TRBV4-3,NA,NA,TRBJ2-7,TGCGCCAGCAGCCCGCTCTTGGGGTCAGGCGAGCAGTACTTC,CASSPLLGSGEQYF
TRBV12-3/TRBV12-4,NA,NA,TRBJ2-1,TGTGCCAGCAACCAACCTACCCTTAATGAGCAGTTCTTC,CASNQPTLNEQFF
TRBV7-9,TRBD1,NA,TRBJ1-2,TGTGCCAGCAGCTCGGCTATACCGGACAGGGCGGATAACTATGGCTACACCTTC,CASSSAIPDRADNYGYTF
TRBV7-2,NA,NA,TRBJ2-1,TGTGCCAGCAGCTTAGGCAGCCTACGGGGTGAGCAGTTCTTC,CASSLGSLRGEQFF
TRBV19,NA,few,TRBJ2-2,TGTGCCAGTAAACCCCGACATGGGGGCACGGACACCGGGGAGCTGTTTTTT,CASKPRHGGTDTGELFF
TRBV28,NA,NA,TRBJ1-4,TGTGCCAGCAGTAGTGACCGGGGTGAAAAACTGTTTTTT,CASSSDRGEKLFF
TRBV28,TRBD2,NA,TRBJ2-3,TGTGCCAGCAAACGAGCGGGACCCACAGATACGCAGTATTTT,CASKRAGPTDTQYF